A few counts support the clone carrying this T cell receptor beta chain. Its antigen is as yet unknown. The repertoire was sequenced with immunoSEQ multiplex PCR; TCRdb's copy has only in-frame clones and lacks some. The table lists some 56,000 clones, 80% to 90% of them singletons. Germline V gene lookup returns CDR1 SGHNT and CDR2 YENEEA. V was cut by 4 bases and J by 1 base, with 10 bases left in between. The CDR3 has 15 residues. This specimen comes from a study of T cell responses to AZD1222 COVID-19 vaccine. Points from the study as a whole: Per reports, nearly half of all spike-specific TCRs target regions that are unmutated in variants. Vaccine-related CD4 TCRs covered spike, predominating at 160-218 and 743-854. Clonal diversity may have been underestimated in mostly white British donors. At study baseline, merely roughly 6 AZD1222 recipients were seropositive.

This sequence originates from an adult in good health. The sample in question was peripheral blood, obtained on day 0 of AZD1222 vaccination. The chain uses TRBV11-3 and TRBJ2-2; TRBD1 might be the D (6 bases). The CDR3 spells CASSSWTENTGELFF. CDR3 coding DNA: TGTGCCAGCAGCTCCTGGACAGAGAACACCGGGGAGCTGTTTTTT.